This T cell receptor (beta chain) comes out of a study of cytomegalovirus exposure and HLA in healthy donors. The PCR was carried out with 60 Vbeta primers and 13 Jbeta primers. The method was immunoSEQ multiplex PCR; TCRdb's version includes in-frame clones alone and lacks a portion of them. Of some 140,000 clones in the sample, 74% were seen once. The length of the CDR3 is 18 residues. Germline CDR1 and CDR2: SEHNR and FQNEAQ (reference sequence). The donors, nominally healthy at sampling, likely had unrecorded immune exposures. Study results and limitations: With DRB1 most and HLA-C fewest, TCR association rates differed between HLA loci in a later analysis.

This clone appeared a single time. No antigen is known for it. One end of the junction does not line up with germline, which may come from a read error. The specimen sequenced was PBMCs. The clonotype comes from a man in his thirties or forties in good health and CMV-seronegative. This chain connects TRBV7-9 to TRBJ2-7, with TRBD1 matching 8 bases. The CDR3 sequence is CASSSGQDGVQPPTTLHF. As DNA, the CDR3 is TGTGCCAGCAGCTCGGGACAGGACGGGGTCCAACCTCCTACGACTCTTCACTTC. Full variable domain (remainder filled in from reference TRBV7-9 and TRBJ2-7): DTGVSQNPRHKITKRGQNVTFRCDPISEHNRLYWYRQTLGQGPEFLTYFQNEAQLEKSRLLSDRFSAERPKGSFSTLEIQRTEQGDSAMYLCASSSGQDGVQPPTTLHFGPGTRLTVT.